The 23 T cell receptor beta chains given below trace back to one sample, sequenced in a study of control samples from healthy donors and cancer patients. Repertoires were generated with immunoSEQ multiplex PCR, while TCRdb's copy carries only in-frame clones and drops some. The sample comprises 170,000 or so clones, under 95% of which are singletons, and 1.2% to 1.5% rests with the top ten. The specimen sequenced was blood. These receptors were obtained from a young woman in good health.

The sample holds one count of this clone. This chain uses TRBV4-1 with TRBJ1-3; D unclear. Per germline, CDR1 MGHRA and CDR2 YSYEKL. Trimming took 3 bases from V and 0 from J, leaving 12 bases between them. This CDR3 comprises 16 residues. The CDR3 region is CASSQTPLGSGNTIYF. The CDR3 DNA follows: TGCGCCAGCAGCCAGACCCCACTTGGCTCTGGAAACACCATATATTTT.

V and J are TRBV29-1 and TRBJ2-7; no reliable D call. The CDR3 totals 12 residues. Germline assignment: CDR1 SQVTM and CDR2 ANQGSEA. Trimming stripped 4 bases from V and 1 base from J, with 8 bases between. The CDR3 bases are TGCAGCGTTGTGACGGAATCCTACGAGCAGTACTTC. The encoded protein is CSVVTESYEQYF.

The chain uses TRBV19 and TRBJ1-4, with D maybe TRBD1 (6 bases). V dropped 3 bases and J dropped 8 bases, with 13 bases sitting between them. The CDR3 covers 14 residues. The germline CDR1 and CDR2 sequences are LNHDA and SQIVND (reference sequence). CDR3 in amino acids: CASSINREREKLFF. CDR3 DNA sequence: TGTGCCAGTAGTATTAACAGGGAAAGGGAAAAACTGTTTTTT. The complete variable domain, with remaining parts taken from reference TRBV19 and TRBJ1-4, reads DGGITQSPKYLFRKEGQNVTLSCEQNLNHDAMYWYRQDPGQGLRLIYYSQIVNDFQKGDIAEGYSVSREKKESFPLTVTSAQKNPTAFYLCASSINREREKLFFGSGTQLSVL.

The CDR3 spells CASKGVGQGAHEQFF. The CDR3 bases are TGCGCCAGCAAAGGGGTTGGACAGGGGGCCCATGAGCAGTTCTTC. This chain connects TRBV5-1 to TRBJ2-1; 11 positions agree with TRBD1. The trim removed 6 bases at V and 8 bases at J, leaving 10 bases unmatched. The germline CDR1 and CDR2 sequences are SGHRS and YFSETQ. This CDR3 region has 15 residues.

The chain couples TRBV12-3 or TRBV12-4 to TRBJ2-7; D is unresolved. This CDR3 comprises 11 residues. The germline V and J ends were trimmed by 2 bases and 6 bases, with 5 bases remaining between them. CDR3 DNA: TGTGCCAGCAGTTTACCGGGCGAGCAGTACTTC. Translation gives CASSLPGEQYF.

The CDR3 bases are TGTGCCAGCAGACAGGGACCTGGAAACACCATATATTTT. Protein sequence: CASRQGPGNTIYF. The V gene is TRBV2, the J gene TRBJ1-3, with D possibly matching TRBD1 (6 bases). The CDR3 extends over 13 amino acids. The ends were cut back, 6 bases at V and 2 bases at J, with 8 bases in the middle. Germline V CDR1 and CDR2: SNHLY, FYNNEI.

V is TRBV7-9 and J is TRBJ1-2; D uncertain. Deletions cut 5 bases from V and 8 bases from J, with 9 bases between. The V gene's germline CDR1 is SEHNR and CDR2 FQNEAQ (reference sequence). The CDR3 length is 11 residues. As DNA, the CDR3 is TGTGCCAGCAGCCAAATTGAGGGCTACACCTTC. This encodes CASSQIEGYTF.

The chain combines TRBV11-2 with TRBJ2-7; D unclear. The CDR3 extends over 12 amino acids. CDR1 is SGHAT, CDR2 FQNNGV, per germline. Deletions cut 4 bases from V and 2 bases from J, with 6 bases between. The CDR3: CASSSDAYEQYF. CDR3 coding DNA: TGTGCCAGCAGCTCAGACGCCTACGAGCAGTACTTC. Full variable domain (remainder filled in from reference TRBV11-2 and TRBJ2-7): EAGVAQSPRYKIIEKRQSVAFWCNPISGHATLYWYQQILGQGPKLLIQFQNNGVVDDSQLPKDRFSAERLKGVDSTLKIQPAKLEDSAVYLCASSSDAYEQYFGPGTRLTVT.

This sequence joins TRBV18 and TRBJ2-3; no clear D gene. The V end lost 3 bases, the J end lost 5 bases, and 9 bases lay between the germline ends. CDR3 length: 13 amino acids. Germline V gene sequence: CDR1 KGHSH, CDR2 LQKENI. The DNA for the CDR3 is TGTGCCAGCTCACCGGGTCTTGAAGATACGCAGTATTTT. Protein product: CASSPGLEDTQYF.

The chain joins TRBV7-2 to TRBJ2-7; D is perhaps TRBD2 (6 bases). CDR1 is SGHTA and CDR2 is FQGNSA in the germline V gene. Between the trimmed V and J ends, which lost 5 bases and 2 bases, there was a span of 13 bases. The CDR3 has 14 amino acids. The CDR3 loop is CASSRSGTTYEQYF. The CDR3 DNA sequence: TGTGCCAGCAGCCGTAGCGGAACAACCTACGAGCAGTACTTC. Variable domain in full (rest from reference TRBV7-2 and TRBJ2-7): GAGVSQSPSNKVTEKGKDVELRCDPISGHTALYWYRQSLGQGLEFLIYFQGNSAPDKSGLPSDRFSAERTGGSVSTLTIQRTQQEDSAVYLCASSRSGTTYEQYFGPGTRLTVT.

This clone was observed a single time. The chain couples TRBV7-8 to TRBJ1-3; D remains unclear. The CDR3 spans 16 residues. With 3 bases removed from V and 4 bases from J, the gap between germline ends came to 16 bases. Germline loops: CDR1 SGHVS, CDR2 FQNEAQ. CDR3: CASSLSRILKGNTIYF. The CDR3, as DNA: TGTGCCAGCAGCTTGTCCAGGATATTAAAGGGAAACACCATATATTTT.

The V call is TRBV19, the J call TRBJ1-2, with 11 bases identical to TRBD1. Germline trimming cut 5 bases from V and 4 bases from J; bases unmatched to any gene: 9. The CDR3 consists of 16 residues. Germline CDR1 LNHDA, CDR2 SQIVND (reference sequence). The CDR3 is CASSRTGGSTVYGYTF. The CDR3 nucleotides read TGTGCCAGTAGTCGGACAGGGGGCTCTACCGTCTATGGCTACACCTTC.

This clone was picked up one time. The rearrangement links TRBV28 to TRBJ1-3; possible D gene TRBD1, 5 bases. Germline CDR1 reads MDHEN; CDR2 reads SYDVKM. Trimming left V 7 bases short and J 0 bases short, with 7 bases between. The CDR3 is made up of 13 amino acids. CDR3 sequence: CASNGGSGNTIYF. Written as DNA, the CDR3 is TGTGCCAGCAATGGGGGCTCTGGAAACACCATATATTTT.

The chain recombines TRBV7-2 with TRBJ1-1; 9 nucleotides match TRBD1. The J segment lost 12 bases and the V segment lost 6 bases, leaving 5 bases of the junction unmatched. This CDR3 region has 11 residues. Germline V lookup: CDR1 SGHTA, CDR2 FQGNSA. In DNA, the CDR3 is TGTGCCAGCAGTTGGGACAGGGAAACTTTCTTT. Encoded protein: CASSWDRETFF.

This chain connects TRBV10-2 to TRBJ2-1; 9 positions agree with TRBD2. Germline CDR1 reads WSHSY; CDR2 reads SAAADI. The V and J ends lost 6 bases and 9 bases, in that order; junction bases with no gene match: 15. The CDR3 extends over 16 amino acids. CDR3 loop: CASSVATGGGAVEQFF. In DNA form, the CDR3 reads TGCGCCAGCAGCGTAGCGACGGGCGGGGGGGCCGTTGAGCAGTTCTTC.

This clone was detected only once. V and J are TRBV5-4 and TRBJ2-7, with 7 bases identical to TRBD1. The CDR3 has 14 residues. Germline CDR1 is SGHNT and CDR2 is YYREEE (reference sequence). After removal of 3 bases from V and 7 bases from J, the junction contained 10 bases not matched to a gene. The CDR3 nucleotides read TGTGCCAGCAGCTCCGGGACAGAAATTCAAGAGCAGTACTTC. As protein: CASSSGTEIQEQYF.

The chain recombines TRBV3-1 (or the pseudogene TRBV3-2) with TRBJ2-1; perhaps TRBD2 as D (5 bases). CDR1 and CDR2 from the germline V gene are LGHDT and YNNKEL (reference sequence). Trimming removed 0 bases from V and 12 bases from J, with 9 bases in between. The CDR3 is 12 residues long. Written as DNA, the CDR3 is TGTGCCAGCAGCCAAGACCTCCGGGGGCAGTTCTTC. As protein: CASSQDLRGQFF.

The DNA for the CDR3 is TGTGCCAGCAGCCAAGATGGGCCAGCAAACACCGGGGAGCTGTTTTTT. Protein product: CASSQDGPANTGELFF. The chain links TRBV14 to TRBJ2-2; D gene ambiguous. This CDR3 spans 16 amino acids. With 0 bases removed from V and 2 bases from J, the gap between germline ends came to 10 bases. Per the germline V gene, CDR1 is SGHDN and CDR2 is FVKESK.

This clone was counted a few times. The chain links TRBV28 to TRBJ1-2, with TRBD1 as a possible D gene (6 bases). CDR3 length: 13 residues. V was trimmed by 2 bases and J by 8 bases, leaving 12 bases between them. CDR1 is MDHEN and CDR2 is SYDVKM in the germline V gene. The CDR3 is CASSLTGNSGYTF. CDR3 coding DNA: TGTGCCAGCAGTTTAACAGGGAATAGCGGCTACACCTTC.

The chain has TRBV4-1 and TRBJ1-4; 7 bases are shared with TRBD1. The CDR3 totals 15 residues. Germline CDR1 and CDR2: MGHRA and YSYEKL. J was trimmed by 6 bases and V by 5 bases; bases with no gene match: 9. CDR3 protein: CASSARQGGDEKLFF. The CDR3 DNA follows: TGCGCCAGCAGCGCCCGACAGGGCGGAGATGAAAAACTGTTTTTT.

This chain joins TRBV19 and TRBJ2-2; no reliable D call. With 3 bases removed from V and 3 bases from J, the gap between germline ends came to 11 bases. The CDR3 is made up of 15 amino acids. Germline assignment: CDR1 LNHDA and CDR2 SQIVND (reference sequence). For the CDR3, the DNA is TGTGCCAGTAGTATTGCAGGCAGACACACCGGGGAGCTGTTTTTT. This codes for CASSIAGRHTGELFF.

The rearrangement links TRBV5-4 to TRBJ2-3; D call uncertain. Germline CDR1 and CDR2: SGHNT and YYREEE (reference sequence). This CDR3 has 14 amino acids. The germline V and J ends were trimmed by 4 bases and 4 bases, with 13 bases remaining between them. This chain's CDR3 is CASSPLRISDTQYF. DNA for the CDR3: TGTGCCAGCAGCCCACTGAGGATTTCAGATACGCAGTATTTT.

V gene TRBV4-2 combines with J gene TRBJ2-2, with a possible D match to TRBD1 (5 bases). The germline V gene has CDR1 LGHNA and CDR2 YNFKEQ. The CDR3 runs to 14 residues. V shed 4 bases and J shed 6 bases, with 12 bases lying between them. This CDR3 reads CASSPLGRPGELFF. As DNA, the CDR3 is TGTGCCAGCAGCCCGTTGGGGCGGCCCGGGGAGCTGTTTTTT.